Following are 13 T cell receptor beta chains from one sample sequenced in a study of metastatic and nonmetastatic thyroid tumors. Thyroid surgery had not been preceded by any treatment in any patient. TCRdb re-clonotyped the PCR reads through MiXCR. The repertoire holds about 39,000 clones, approximately 20% seen once, with roughly 13% in the top ten. Sequenced input: tumor tissue. These receptors originate from a female donor with papillary thyroid cancer or a benign thyroid nodule (not recorded which). Some clones in this sample may be carry-over from other donors' samples.

In regard to this clone: A much larger clone is a single base away; this may be a read error. The CDR3 nucleotides read TGTGCCAGCAGCATGACAGGGGGACACTTTACTGAAGCTTTCTTT. Translation gives CASSMTGGHFTEAFF. The chain employs TRBV7-9 and TRBJ1-1; 9 bases match TRBD1. V shed 5 bases, J shed 5 bases, and the junction held 9 bases outside the gene matches. Per the germline V gene, CDR1 is SEHNR and CDR2 is FQNEAQ (reference sequence). The CDR3 loop spans 15 amino acids.

The CDR3 bases are TGCAGCGTTGGGGCAACTAGCGGGAGGGCCATCGGTGTGAATGAGCAGTTCTTC. Its translation is CSVGATSGRAIGVNEQFF. The chain recombines TRBV29-1 with TRBJ2-1, with 13 bases aligning to TRBD2. Germline V gene lookup returns CDR1 SQVTM and CDR2 ANQGSEA. The junction had 16 bases not matched to a gene; V was cut back by 4 bases and J by 7 bases. This CDR3 is built from 18 residues.

In this sample, this clone turned up many times. The chain joins TRBV6-5 to TRBJ2-1; TRBD1 matches at 9 bases. The CDR3 has 18 residues. Germline values: CDR1 MNHEY, CDR2 SVGAGI. Trimming at V came to 0 bases and at J to 6 bases, leaving 12 bases not matched to a gene. The CDR3 sequence: CASSYSAPGTGHRNEQFF. The DNA of the CDR3 is TGTGCCAGCAGTTACTCGGCCCCCGGGACAGGGCACCGCAATGAGCAGTTCTTC.

This clone came up many times. V gene TRBV6-2 or TRBV6-3 combines with J gene TRBJ1-1; TRBD1 is a possible D gene (5 bases). The CDR3 consists of 12 residues. Trimming stripped 8 bases from V and 2 bases from J, with 9 bases between. CDR1 and CDR2 from the germline V gene are MNHEY and SVGEGT. The chain's CDR3 is CASGRGNTEAFF. The DNA for the CDR3 is TGTGCCAGCGGGAGGGGCAACACTGAAGCTTTCTTT.

This clone came up many times. The chain links TRBV12-3 or TRBV12-4 to TRBJ1-6; D is perhaps TRBD1 (6 bases). Trimming removed 4 bases from V and 4 bases from J, with 11 bases in between. The CDR3 sequence is 15 residues long. The DNA for the CDR3 is TGTGCCAGCAGTTCCTACACAGGGTATAATTCACCCCTCCACTTT. It translates to CASSSYTGYNSPLHF.

This clone was counted ten times or more. The chain's CDR3 is CSVVGTTSYNEQFF. CDR3 sequence (DNA): TGCAGCGTTGTAGGGACCACCTCCTACAATGAGCAGTTCTTC. The J gene is TRBJ2-1, the V gene TRBV29-1, with D perhaps given as TRBD1 or TRBD2 (5 bases each). The germline CDR1 and CDR2 sequences are SQVTM and ANQGSEA. With 4 bases removed from V and 0 bases from J, the gap between germline ends came to 10 bases. The CDR3 runs 14 residues.

The sample holds many counts of this clone. The J gene is TRBJ2-1, the V gene TRBV28, with 13 bases that match TRBD2. The junction had 8 bases not matched to a gene; V was cut back by 6 bases and J by 9 bases. Germline values: CDR1 MDHEN, CDR2 SYDVKM. The CDR3 has 15 residues. The CDR3 region has the DNA TGTGCCAGCAGCCTCGGACTAGCGGGAGAGGTTGAGCAGTTCTTC. As protein: CASSLGLAGEVEQFF.

A remark on this clone: Since a much larger clone is just one base distant, this may be a read error. The genes are TRBV7-3 and TRBJ2-5, with D possibly matching TRBD2 (5 bases). Germline loops: CDR1 SGHTA, CDR2 FQGTGA. With 8 bases removed from V and 7 bases from J, the gap between germline ends came to 20 bases. The CDR3 has 14 amino acids. The CDR3 region is CASGSTGSAGTQYF. For the CDR3, the DNA is TGTGCCAGCGGCTCGACGGGGAGTGCTGGGACCCAGTACTTC.

There are many counts of this clone. This sample includes further DNA sequences coding for the same CDR3. This rearrangement joins TRBV24-1 to TRBJ2-7; 11 bases are a match to TRBD1. Germline lookup yields CDR1 KGHDR and CDR2 SFDVKD. CDR3 length equals 16 residues. V lost 4 bases to trimming and J lost 6 bases; unmatched junction nucleotides: 10. The CDR3 reads CATSDPRTGGFSEQYF. CDR3 DNA sequence: TGTGCCACCAGTGACCCTCGGACAGGGGGCTTCTCCGAGCAGTACTTC.

Ten or more counts support this clone. V usage is TRBV7-2 and J usage is TRBJ1-1; D not resolved. The CDR3 loop spans 13 amino acids. With 5 bases removed from V and 11 bases from J, the gap between germline ends came to 18 bases. CDR1 is SGHTA, CDR2 FQGNSA, per germline. The CDR3 DNA reads TGTGCCAGCAGCCCCCAAGACATTGTCGTGGCTTTCTTT. Encoded protein: CASSPQDIVVAFF.

This clone has ten or more counts. This chain connects TRBV19 to TRBJ1-5, with D perhaps TRBD1 (5 bases). This CDR3 is built from 15 residues. V lost 10 bases and J 1 base, leaving 17 bases between the germline ends. Germline V gene sequence: CDR1 LNHDA, CDR2 SQIVND (reference sequence). In DNA form, the CDR3 reads TGTGCCACCAAAGAAGGGGCCAAGAGCAATCAGCCCCAGCATTTT. This encodes CATKEGAKSNQPQHF.

V usage is TRBV6-1 and J usage is TRBJ2-2; 8 nucleotides match TRBD1. CDR1 is MNHNS and CDR2 is SASEGT in the germline V gene. The J segment lost 3 bases and the V segment lost 5 bases, leaving 8 bases of the junction unmatched. This CDR3 comprises 16 residues. The CDR3 sequence: CASSLEDRVYTGELFF. The CDR3 DNA sequence: TGTGCCAGCAGTCTTGAGGACAGGGTCTACACCGGGGAGCTGTTTTTT.

As for this clone: Just one base apart from a much larger clone, this may be a read error. Because the CDR3 is missing its conserved closing phenylalanine or tryptophan, this is likely a read error. The chain has TRBV4-1 and TRBJ1-1; D not certain. CDR1 and CDR2 (germline): MGHRA, YSYEKL. There are 17 residues in the CDR3. With 1 base removed from V and 5 bases from J, the gap between germline ends came to 20 bases. The CDR3 DNA reads as TGCGCCAGCAGCCAAGGCGGAGTGGCACGCTACAGTACTGAAGCTTTCTCT. Protein sequence: CASSQGGVARYSTEAFS.